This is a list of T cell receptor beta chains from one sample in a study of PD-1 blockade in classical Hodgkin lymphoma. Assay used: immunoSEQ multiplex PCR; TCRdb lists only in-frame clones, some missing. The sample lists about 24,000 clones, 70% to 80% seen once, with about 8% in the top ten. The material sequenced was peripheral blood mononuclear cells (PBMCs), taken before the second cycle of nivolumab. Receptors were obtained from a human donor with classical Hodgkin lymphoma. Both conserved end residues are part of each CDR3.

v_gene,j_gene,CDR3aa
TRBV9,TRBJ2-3,CASSLTGELAGTSGDTDTQYF
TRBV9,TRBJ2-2,CASSVVVTGELFF
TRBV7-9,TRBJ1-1,CASSLVGNTEAFF
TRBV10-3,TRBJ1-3,CATGRGLSGNTIYF
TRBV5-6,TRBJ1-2,CASSLKGKYGYTF
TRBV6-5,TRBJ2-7,CASSSGDEQYF
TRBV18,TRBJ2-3,CASSPIGRTDTQYF
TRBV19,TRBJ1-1,CASSITGTGWTEAFF
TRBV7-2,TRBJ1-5,CASSFGTGRWQPQHF
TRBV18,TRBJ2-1,CASSPLSGDYNEQFF
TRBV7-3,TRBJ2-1,CASSLIEGNEQFF
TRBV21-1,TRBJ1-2,CASSKVGTGNYGYTF
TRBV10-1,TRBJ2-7,CASSRDIGYEQYF
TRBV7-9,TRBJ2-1,CASSPWGGLSYNEQFF
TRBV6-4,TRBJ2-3,CASSPRGTGGSTDTQYF
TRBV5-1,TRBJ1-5,CASSLGQGTGQPQHF
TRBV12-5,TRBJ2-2,CASGLARWTSGRAFANTGELFF
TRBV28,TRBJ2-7,CASTIMGRGGARYEQYF
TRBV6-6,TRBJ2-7,CASSYSKSEAGYEQYF
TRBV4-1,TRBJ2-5,CASSQADTSEDASEETQYF
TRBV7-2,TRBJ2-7,CASSYGLIYEQYF
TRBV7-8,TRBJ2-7,CASSLLAATDYEQYF
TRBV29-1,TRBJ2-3,CSVATGAGTDTQYF
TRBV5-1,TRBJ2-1,CASSLGGGSSHNEQFF
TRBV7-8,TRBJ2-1,CASSAGTASSYNEQFF